This entry lists 18 T cell receptor beta chains sequenced from one sample in a study of blood T cell repertoires in COVID-19. TCRdb's copy holds only in-frame clones and misses some; the assay was immunoSEQ multiplex PCR. The table has 250,000 to 300,000 clones, 88% seen once. The sample was peripheral blood. The receptors were gathered from a woman in her thirties with acute or convalescent COVID-19.

The rearrangement uses TRBV19 and TRBJ1-4, with no clear D. CDR3 length: 15 amino acids. Germline V gives CDR1 LNHDA, CDR2 SQIVND (reference sequence). Trimming stripped 6 bases from V and 3 bases from J, with 14 bases between. Written as DNA, the CDR3 is TGTGCCAGTAGCCAGGACCGGGGAGCTAATGAAAAACTGTTTTTT. Encoded protein: CASSQDRGANEKLFF. Based on the CDR3 plus reference TRBV19 and TRBJ1-4, the full variable domain is DGGITQSPKYLFRKEGQNVTLSCEQNLNHDAMYWYRQDPGQGLRLIYYSQIVNDFQKGDIAEGYSVSREKKESFPLTVTSAQKNPTAFYLCASSQDRGANEKLFFGSGTQLSVL.

This sequence joins TRBV29-1 and TRBJ2-5; TRBD2 might be the D (6 bases). V was clipped by 2 bases and J by 5 bases, with 12 bases between them. The CDR3 is 13 amino acids. Germline V lookup: CDR1 SQVTM, CDR2 ANQGSEA. For the CDR3, the DNA is TGCAGCGTTGAATCTAGCGTCGGGGAGACCCAGTACTTC. Amino acids: CSVESSVGETQYF.

The table lists this clone with many counts. The chain recombines TRBV6-2 or TRBV6-3 with TRBJ2-1, with D uncertain. Germline CDR1 reads MNHEY; CDR2 reads SVGEGT. The length of the CDR3 is 15 residues. V was shortened by 5 bases and J by 3 bases, with 14 bases between the two germline ends. In DNA, the CDR3 is TGTGCCAGCAGTACTCGTTCTGAGCACTACAATGAGCAGTTCTTC. It is translated as CASSTRSEHYNEQFF.

This clone was detected once. The chain recombines TRBV18 with TRBJ2-3, with TRBD1 matching 7 bases. This CDR3 has 18 residues. V shed 3 bases and J 4 bases; nucleotides not matched to a gene: 16. Germline V CDR1 and CDR2: KGHSH, LQKENI. The CDR3 sequence: CASSPLPQDRVGPDTQYF. The CDR3 DNA sequence: TGTGCCAGCTCACCGCTCCCCCAAGACAGGGTTGGTCCAGATACGCAGTATTTT. The complete variable domain, with remaining parts taken from reference TRBV18 and TRBJ2-3, reads NAGVMQNPRHLVRRRGQEARLRCSPMKGHSHVYWYRQLPEEGLKFMVYLQKENIIDESGMPKERFSAEFPKEGPSILRIQQVVRGDSAAYFCASSPLPQDRVGPDTQYFGPGTRLTVL.

J is TRBJ2-5 and V is TRBV27; 8 positions match TRBD1. The germline V gene encodes CDR1 MNHEY and CDR2 SMNVEV (reference sequence). This CDR3 comprises 12 residues. After removal of 4 bases from V and 5 bases from J, the junction contained 0 bases not matched to a gene. The CDR3 sequence: CASSWTGETQYF. The CDR3 DNA reads as TGTGCCAGCAGTTGGACAGGGGAGACCCAGTACTTC.

The chain has TRBV4-3 and TRBJ2-7, with D unresolved. This CDR3 has 15 amino acids. The V end was cut by 3 bases, the J end by 4 bases, with 16 bases between. From germline, CDR1 is LGHNA and CDR2 YSLEER. The DNA for the CDR3 is TGCGCCAGCAGCCACGGAATCAGCGTCCTTTACGAGCAGTACTTC. This sequence encodes CASSHGISVLYEQYF.

The chain joins TRBV18 to TRBJ1-3; D unresolved. This CDR3 is 15 amino acids long. CDR1 and CDR2 from the germline V gene are KGHSH and LQKENI. Trimming cost V 6 bases and J 4 bases, with 16 bases left between them. The CDR3 loop reads CASSREGGTGNTIYF. CDR3 DNA sequence: TGTGCCAGCTCCCGGGAGGGAGGAACCGGAAACACCATATATTTT.

Notes on this clone: The junction differs from germline at one of its ends, possibly a read error. This chain joins TRBV3-1 (or the pseudogene TRBV3-2) and TRBJ2-7; 10 nucleotides align to TRBD2. The germline V gene encodes CDR1 LGHDT and CDR2 YNNKEL (reference sequence). The CDR3 length is 18 residues. CDR3 sequence reads: CASSQDPAGGPHPDEQYF. For the CDR3, the DNA is TGTGCCAGCAGTCAAGATCCAGCGGGAGGGCCCCACCCTGACGAGCAGTACTTC.

V is TRBV19 and J is TRBJ1-1; TRBD1 matches 7 bases. Germline V lookup: CDR1 LNHDA, CDR2 SQIVND (reference sequence). The CDR3 is made up of 14 amino acids. V dropped 10 bases and J dropped 3; count of bases not matched to a gene: 11. DNA of the CDR3: TGTGCCACTATGACAGGGTGGAGTGACACTGAAGCTTTCTTT. Translated: CATMTGWSDTEAFF. The whole variable domain, remainder taken from reference TRBV19 and TRBJ1-1, is DGGITQSPKYLFRKEGQNVTLSCEQNLNHDAMYWYRQDPGQGLRLIYYSQIVNDFQKGDIAEGYSVSREKKESFPLTVTSAQKNPTAFYLCATMTGWSDTEAFFGQGTRLTVV.

J is TRBJ2-3 and V is TRBV3-1 (or the pseudogene TRBV3-2), with 10 bases identical to TRBD2. The length of the CDR3 is 17 residues. Germline V CDR1 and CDR2: LGHDT, YNNKEL (reference sequence). V lost 1 base, J lost 0 bases, and 4 bases stayed unmatched. The CDR3 sequence is CASSQGTSGLSTDTQYF. The CDR3 coding sequence is TGTGCCAGCAGCCAAGGGACTAGCGGCCTTAGCACAGATACGCAGTATTTT.

The J gene is TRBJ2-3, the V gene TRBV7-2; TRBD1 is a possible D gene (6 bases). CDR1 SGHTA and CDR2 FQGNSA come from the germline V gene. V was shortened by 1 base and J by 3 bases, with 14 bases between the two germline ends. This CDR3 is built from 16 residues. In DNA, the CDR3 is TGTGCCAGCAGCTTAGGGGTGGGACATCGGACAGATACGCAGTATTTT. Translation gives CASSLGVGHRTDTQYF.

This clone was observed once. The chain carries TRBV15 and TRBJ2-7, with TRBD2 matching over 8 bases. V lost 2 bases, J lost 5 bases, and 14 bases stayed unmatched. The germline CDR1 and CDR2 sequences are LNHNV and YYDKDF (reference sequence). This CDR3 spans 17 amino acids. The CDR3: CATSRLIPTGTSDEQYF. The CDR3 region has the DNA TGTGCCACCAGCAGACTAATCCCTACCGGGACTAGTGACGAGCAGTACTTC.

The chain carries TRBV5-1 and TRBJ1-2, with a weak D call TRBD1 (5 bases). Between the trimmed V and J ends, which lost 1 base and 2 bases, there was a span of 18 bases. This CDR3 comprises 17 residues. Looked up from germline, CDR1 is SGHRS and CDR2 is YFSETQ. The CDR3 loop reads CASSLRRQTTRNYGYTF. CDR3 sequence (DNA): TGCGCCAGCAGCTTGAGGCGACAGACAACCCGGAACTATGGCTACACCTTC. Full variable domain (remainder filled in from reference TRBV5-1 and TRBJ1-2): KAGVTQTPRYLIKTRGQQVTLSCSPISGHRSVSWYQQTPGQGLQFLFEYFSETQRNKGNFPGRFSGRQFSNSRSEMNVSTLELGDSALYLCASSLRRQTTRNYGYTFGSGTRLTVV.

This rearrangement joins TRBV11-3 to TRBJ2-2; D remains unclear. The CDR3 consists of 14 residues. CDR1 and CDR2 from the germline V gene are SGHNT and YENEEA. V was cut by 5 bases and J by 0 bases, with 7 bases left in between. The CDR3 sequence is CASSPRTNTGELFF. Here the CDR3 DNA reads TGTGCCAGCAGCCCCCGTACGAACACCGGGGAGCTGTTTTTT.

The chain joins TRBV6-5 to TRBJ1-2, with 9 bases lining up with TRBD1. The germline CDR1 and CDR2 sequences are MNHEY and SVGAGI. The CDR3 extends over 13 amino acids. With 5 bases clipped from V and 7 bases from J, the junction kept 5 bases outside the gene matches. The CDR3 protein is CASSTGTGFGYTF. As DNA, the CDR3 is TGTGCCAGCAGTACCGGGACAGGGTTTGGCTACACCTTC.

The V call is TRBV5-6, the J call TRBJ1-3; 9 bases match TRBD1. Germline CDR1 SGHDT, CDR2 YYEEEE. Trimming took 0 bases from V and 4 from J; bases not matched to a gene: 14. This CDR3 comprises 19 residues. The CDR3: CASSLGFATGGITGNTIYF. The CDR3 DNA reads as TGTGCCAGCAGCTTGGGCTTTGCGACAGGGGGTATAACCGGAAACACCATATATTTT.

The chain employs TRBV5-4 and TRBJ2-3; D unclear. The CDR3 length is 13 residues. V was shortened by 1 base and J by 4 bases, with 7 bases between the two germline ends. The germline CDR1 and CDR2 sequences are SGHNT and YYREEE (reference sequence). The CDR3 coding sequence is TGTGCCAGCAGCTTGCTTGGGCCAGATACGCAGTATTTT. Amino acid sequence: CASSLLGPDTQYF.

The V gene is TRBV11-3, the J gene TRBJ1-3; possibly TRBD1 for D (6 bases). Trimming removed 6 bases from V and 4 bases from J, with 13 bases in between. CDR1 and CDR2 from the germline V gene are SGHNT and YENEEA. CDR3 length: 14 amino acids. The CDR3 DNA sequence: TGTGCCAGCAGATTACAGGGTCCGGGAAACACCATATATTTT. Amino acid sequence: CASRLQGPGNTIYF.